The subject of this entry is one TCR beta chain. The table came from immunoSEQ multiplex PCR; TCRdb's copy has only in-frame clones and leaves some out. Here the sample spans 150,000 to 200,000 clones, 85% to 95% being singletons. V lost 7 bases and J 4 bases, leaving 19 bases between the germline ends. The germline CDR1 and CDR2 sequences are LGHDT and YNNKEL (reference sequence). The CDR3 is 15 amino acids. The data belong to a study of blood T cell repertoires in COVID-19. The receptor's source is a woman between 50 and 59 years old with acute or convalescent COVID-19. Sequencing was done on a sample of peripheral blood. V usage is TRBV3-1 (or the pseudogene TRBV3-2) and J usage is TRBJ1-1, with D tentatively TRBD1 (5 bases). CDR3 bases: TGTGCCAGCACCCCGATTGGGTGGGGCAGCACTGAAGCTTTCTTT. It translates to CASTPIGWGSTEAFF.